Listed below are T cell receptor beta chains from one sample, sequenced in a study of shared clonotypes between healthy human individuals. Clones were sequenced by immunoSEQ multiplex PCR, and TCRdb holds only the in-frame ones, with some missing. The table records about 2.3 million clones, around 92% of them present only once. Input material: naive CD4+ T cells from PBMCs. All receptors come from a man aged 18 to 35 in good health. Some clones in this sample may be carry-over from other donors' samples. The CDR3 runs from the conserved cysteine through the conserved F or W. The order of the fields is CDR3 DNA, CDR3 protein, J gene, V gene, D gene. The D gene is left open where the match is weak.

TGTGCCAGCAGCGTAGGTTGGGACAGGAGCTCCTACGAGCAGTACTTC CASSVGWDRSSYEQYF TRBJ2-7 TRBV9 TRBD1
TGTGCCAGCAGTCCACCCCTTCCTGGCTACACCTTC CASSPPLPGYTF TRBJ1-2 TRBV28 NA
TGTGCCAGCAGTGTAGGGACTAGCCGGACAGATACGCAGTATTTT CASSVGTSRTDTQYF TRBJ2-3 TRBV6-1 TRBD2
TGTGCCAGCAGGGGGACAGGGGGTTTATATGGCTACACCTTC CASRGTGGLYGYTF TRBJ1-2 TRBV28 TRBD1
TGTGCCAGCAGTCTATACACAGGGTCTTACTCTGGAAACACCATATATTTT CASSLYTGSYSGNTIYF TRBJ1-3 TRBV28 NA
TGCAGCGTTGGAGCTAGCGGGAGCGGAGAGACCCAGTACTTC CSVGASGSGETQYF TRBJ2-5 TRBV29-1 TRBD2
TGCGCCAGCAGCCAAGAGGTGAATCCGGGGACCCAGTACTTC CASSQEVNPGTQYF TRBJ2-5 TRBV4-3 NA
TGTGCCAGCAGTCCCGCCGGCGGGAGTAGCTACAATGAGCAGTTCTTC CASSPAGGSSYNEQFF TRBJ2-1 TRBV28 TRBD2
TGCGCCAGCAGTATGCTAGCGGGGGCGAACACCGGGGAGCTGTTTTTT CASSMLAGANTGELFF TRBJ2-2 TRBV5-1 TRBD2
TGTGCCAGCAGCAAGGGCCCCGGGGAGCTGTTTTTT CASSKGPGELFF TRBJ2-2 TRBV9 NA
TGTGCCAGCCGAAGGGATAACTACAATGAGCAGTTCTTC CASRRDNYNEQFF TRBJ2-1 TRBV6-5 NA
TGTGCCAGCTCCCGGGCGGGAGGAGGGTTGCTAGAGACCCAGTACTTC CASSRAGGGLLETQYF TRBJ2-5 TRBV28 TRBD2
TGTGCCAGCAGTTCCGGGACAGGGGGCCCCTACGAGCAGTACTTC CASSSGTGGPYEQYF TRBJ2-7 TRBV11-1 TRBD1